These 5 T cell receptor beta chains were sequenced from one sample in a study of vaccination and CD4 T cells after COVID-19. These receptors' targets are unknown. The Oncomine TCR Beta short-read assay sequenced DNA from cultured CD4+ T cells. MiXCR, applied by TCRdb to the PCR reads, yields one record per CDR3 protein. The table lists 18,000 or so distinct CDR3 sequences, around 45% of them singletons. Indicated treatment: roughly 10-day PBMC culture with coronavirus spike peptide pools or control peptides (ViraFEST assay). The sample was CD4+ T cells from blood, cultured in vitro, taken before SARS-CoV-2 vaccination. The receptors come from a human donor who had recovered from COVID-19.

The chain joins TRBV12-3 or TRBV12-4 to TRBJ2-3; weak D call: TRBD1 (6 bases). V was clipped by 6 bases and J by 6 bases, with 13 bases between them. The CDR3 sequence is 13 residues long. CDR3 residues: CASRRRTADTQYF. CDR3 coding DNA: TGTGCCAGCAGACGTCGGACAGCCGATACGCAGTATTTT.

The rearrangement joins TRBV20-1 to TRBJ1-1, with D tentatively TRBD1 (6 bases). The germline CDR1 and CDR2 sequences are DFQATT and SNEGSKA (reference sequence). The V end lost 5 bases, the J end lost 7 bases, and 20 bases lay between the germline ends. The CDR3 has 14 amino acids. Here the CDR3 reads CSAGTGGALGEAFF. The CDR3 nucleotides are TGCAGTGCTGGGACTGGGGGGGCGCTCGGTGAAGCTTTCTTT.

The CDR3 DNA follows: TGTGCCAGCAGCCCCCTAAACCTCGCCCAAGAGACCCAGTACTTC. Its protein product is CASSPLNLAQETQYF. This chain uses TRBV7-2 with TRBJ2-5; D unresolved. V was clipped by 5 bases and J by 1 base, with 14 bases between them. Germline V lookup: CDR1 SGHTA, CDR2 FQGNSA. The CDR3 consists of 15 residues.

This clonotype was seen only a few times. The chain uses TRBV7-9 and TRBJ1-2, with D unclear. CDR3 size: 14 residues. Germline-derived CDR1 and CDR2 are SEHNR and FQNEAQ (reference sequence). V lost 5 bases, J lost 2 bases, and 12 bases lay in between. The chain's CDR3 is CASSEGVGNYGYTF. The DNA of the CDR3 is TGTGCCAGCAGCGAGGGCGTCGGGAACTATGGCTACACCTTC.

The V and J genes are TRBV20-1 and TRBJ2-5; 9 bases align to TRBD1. This CDR3 comprises 15 residues. Trimming took 6 bases from V and 5 from J; bases not matched to a gene: 13. CDR1 DFQATT and CDR2 SNEGSKA come from the germline V gene (reference sequence). CDR3 DNA: TGCAGTGCCACGATCCGGGACAGGGACCCGGAGACCCAGTACTTC. Its translation is CSATIRDRDPETQYF.